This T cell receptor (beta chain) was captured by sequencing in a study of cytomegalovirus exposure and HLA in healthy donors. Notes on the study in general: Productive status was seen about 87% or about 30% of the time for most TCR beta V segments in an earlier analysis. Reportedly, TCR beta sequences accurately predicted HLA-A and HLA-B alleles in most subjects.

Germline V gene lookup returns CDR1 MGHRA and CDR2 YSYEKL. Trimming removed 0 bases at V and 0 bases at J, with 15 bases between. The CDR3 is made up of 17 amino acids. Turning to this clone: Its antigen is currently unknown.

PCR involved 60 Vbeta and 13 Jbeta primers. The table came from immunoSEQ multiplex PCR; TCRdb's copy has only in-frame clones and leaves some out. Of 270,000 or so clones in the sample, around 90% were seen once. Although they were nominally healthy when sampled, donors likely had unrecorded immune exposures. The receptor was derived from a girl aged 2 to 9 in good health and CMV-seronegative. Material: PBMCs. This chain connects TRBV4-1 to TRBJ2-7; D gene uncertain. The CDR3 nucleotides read TGCGCCAGCAGCCAAGATACTGACTCCTCGAGCTCCTACGAGCAGTACTTC. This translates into CASSQDTDSSSSYEQYF.